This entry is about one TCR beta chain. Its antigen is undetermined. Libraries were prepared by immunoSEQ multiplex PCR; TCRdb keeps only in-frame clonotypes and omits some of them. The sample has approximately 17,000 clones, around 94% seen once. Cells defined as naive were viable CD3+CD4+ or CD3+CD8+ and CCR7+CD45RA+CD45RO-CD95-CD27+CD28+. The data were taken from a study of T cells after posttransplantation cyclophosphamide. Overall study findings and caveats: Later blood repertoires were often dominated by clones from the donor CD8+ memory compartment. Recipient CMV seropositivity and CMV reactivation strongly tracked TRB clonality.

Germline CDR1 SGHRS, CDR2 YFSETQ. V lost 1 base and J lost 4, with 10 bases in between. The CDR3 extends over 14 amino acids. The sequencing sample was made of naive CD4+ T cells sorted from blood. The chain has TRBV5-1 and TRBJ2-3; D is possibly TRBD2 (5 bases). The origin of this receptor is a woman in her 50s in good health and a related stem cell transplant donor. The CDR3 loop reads CASSLRGGADTQYF. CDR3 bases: TGCGCCAGCAGCTTGCGGGGTGGGGCAGATACGCAGTATTTT.